Listed here are 9 T cell receptor beta chains from one sample, sequenced in a study of shared clonotypes between healthy human individuals. Assay: immunoSEQ multiplex PCR; the TCRdb copy retains only in-frame clones and omits some. The sample includes a few million clones, around nine tenths of them seen just once. Sequencing input: naive CD4+ T cells sorted from blood. Stated subset: CD45RA+ positively selected. The source is a man between 18 and 29 years old in good health.

CDR3 sequence: CAWSGQGVTYEQYF. CDR3 coding DNA: TGTGCCTGGAGTGGACAGGGGGTCACCTACGAGCAGTACTTC. V usage is TRBV30 and J usage is TRBJ2-7; 9 bases are shared with TRBD1. J gave up 2 bases and V 1 base, and 3 bases lay outside the gene matches. The CDR3 loop spans 14 amino acids. Germline V gene data show CDR1 as GTSNPN and CDR2 as SVGIG (reference sequence).

The CDR3 protein is CASSREQGWTEAFF. The CDR3 DNA sequence: TGCGCCAGCAGTCGGGAACAGGGATGGACTGAAGCTTTCTTT. V usage is TRBV5-1 and J usage is TRBJ1-1; possibly TRBD1 for D (6 bases). Germline-derived CDR1 and CDR2 are SGHRS and YFSETQ. The CDR3 is made up of 14 amino acids. V was pared by 5 bases and J by 5 bases, with 16 bases between.

This chain joins TRBV19 and TRBJ2-2; 9 positions match TRBD1. Germline CDR1 and CDR2: LNHDA and SQIVND (reference sequence). With 3 bases clipped from V and 4 bases from J, the junction kept 6 bases outside the gene matches. The CDR3 length is 16 residues. CDR3 nucleotide sequence: TGTGCCAGTAGTATCCCGACAGGGGGAGGCACCGGGGAGCTGTTTTTT. The encoded protein is CASSIPTGGGTGELFF.

This clone was counted between two and nine times. V gene TRBV30 combines with J gene TRBJ1-4; 9 bases align to TRBD1. This CDR3 is built from 14 residues. The germline CDR1 and CDR2 sequences are GTSNPN and SVGIG (reference sequence). With 5 bases clipped from V and 8 bases from J, the junction kept 9 bases outside the gene matches. CDR3 DNA: TGTGCCTGGGGAGGGACAGGGCCGCGAGAAAAACTGTTTTTT. This translates into CAWGGTGPREKLFF.

The J gene is TRBJ2-7, the V gene TRBV12-5; perhaps TRBD1 as D (6 bases). Deletions cut 5 bases from V and 6 bases from J, with 14 bases between. The CDR3 is 13 amino acids. Germline assignment: CDR1 LGHNT and CDR2 FRNRAP. Here the CDR3 reads CASGPRDNFEQYF. Written as DNA, the CDR3 is TGTGCTAGTGGTCCTCGGGACAACTTCGAGCAGTACTTC.

CDR3 coding DNA: TGTGCCAGCAGCGTATGGGACAAGAGCTCCTACGAGCAGTACTTC. It yields the protein CASSVWDKSSYEQYF. The V and J genes are TRBV7-9 and TRBJ2-7; perhaps TRBD1 as D (6 bases). The germline gives CDR1 SEHNR, CDR2 FQNEAQ (reference sequence). This CDR3 is built from 15 residues. Trimming pared 5 bases from V and 0 bases from J, leaving 14 bases between.

The gene calls are TRBV7-2 and TRBJ1-2; D uncertain. Looked up from germline, CDR1 is SGHTA and CDR2 is FQGNSA. The CDR3 sequence is 12 residues long. Trimming took off 5 bases at V and 4 bases at J, with 8 bases between the two ends. The CDR3 is CASSTAGYGYTF. CDR3 nucleotide sequence: TGTGCCAGCAGCACCGCCGGCTATGGCTACACCTTC.

On this clone itself: Other DNA variants within this sample encode the same CDR3. V gene TRBV20-1 combines with J gene TRBJ2-3; the D is unclear. V lost 3 bases to trimming and J lost 6 bases, with 4 bases between them. From germline, CDR1 is DFQATT and CDR2 SNEGSKA (reference sequence). The CDR3 consists of 10 residues. The CDR3 loop is CSASLDTQYF. The CDR3 bases are TGCAGTGCTAGCTTGGATACGCAGTATTTT.

The gene calls are TRBV18 and TRBJ1-3, with TRBD1 as a possible D gene (5 bases). Germline V gene data show CDR1 as KGHSH and CDR2 as LQKENI. The CDR3 sequence is 15 residues long. Between the trimmed V and J ends, which lost 0 bases and 2 bases, there was a span of 8 bases. CDR3 sequence (DNA): TGTGCCAGCTCACCACCCCAGGGTGCTGGAAACACCATATATTTT. Its translation: CASSPPQGAGNTIYF.